The present TCR beta chain was sequenced within a study of cytomegalovirus exposure and HLA in healthy donors. Worth noting for this clone: The antigen is undetermined.

PCR was performed using 60 Vbeta and 13 Jbeta primers. Using immunoSEQ multiplex PCR, the repertoire was profiled, and TCRdb retains in-frame clones only, with some absent. The data contain just over 65,000 clones, 81% of them singletons. V trimming: 4 bases; J trimming: 2 bases; junction bases outside the gene matches: 4. There are 15 residues in the CDR3. CDR1 and CDR2 from the germline V gene are SGHAT and FQDESV (reference sequence). Notes on the study in general: A list of approximately 150 TCR beta chains associated with cytomegalovirus was given. Per a later analysis, under 20,000 TCR beta sequences showed association with HLA alleles at 0.05 false discovery rate.

This sequence originates from a human donor in good health. J is TRBJ2-3 and V is TRBV11-1; 9 nucleotides match TRBD1. Input material: PBMCs. The CDR3 region has the DNA TGTGCCAGCAGCTCCGGGACAGGGAACACAGATACGCAGTATTTT. Translation gives CASSSGTGNTDTQYF.